This is a list of T cell receptor beta chains from one sample in a study of cytomegalovirus exposure and HLA in healthy donors. Clones were read by immunoSEQ multiplex PCR, and TCRdb kept only the in-frame ones, dropping some. This table holds some 230,000 clones, 85% to 95% found once. Material for sequencing was PBMCs. Source of these receptors: a woman aged 18-35 years in good health and CMV-seronegative. Both conserved end residues are part of each CDR3. A D gene is named only where the DNA matches it firmly. Rows give clone size only sometimes, using once, few, many, or a class for an expanded clone.

v_call: TRBV7-8; j_call: TRBJ2-2; d_call: NA; clone_size: once; cdr3_aa: CASSSNTGELFF; cdr3_nt: TGTGCCAGCAGCTCAAACACCGGGGAGCTGTTTTTT
v_call: TRBV2; j_call: TRBJ2-4; d_call: NA; clone_size: NA; cdr3_aa: CASSVQGTKNIQYF; cdr3_nt: TGTGCCAGCAGTGTCCAGGGCACCAAAAACATTCAGTACTTC
v_call: TRBV7-9; j_call: TRBJ1-2; d_call: TRBD1; clone_size: NA; cdr3_aa: CASSPPTGEANGYTF; cdr3_nt: TGTGCCAGCAGCCCTCCGACAGGGGAGGCAAATGGCTACACCTTC
v_call: TRBV7-9; j_call: TRBJ1-2; d_call: TRBD1; clone_size: NA; cdr3_aa: CASSGMTGEGGYGYTF; cdr3_nt: TGTGCCAGCAGCGGGATGACAGGGGAAGGAGGTTATGGCTACACCTTC
v_call: TRBV29-1; j_call: TRBJ2-1; d_call: TRBD2; clone_size: NA; cdr3_aa: CSVTGSQGTSGIRNEQFF; cdr3_nt: TGCAGCGTCACCGGGTCCCAGGGGACTAGCGGGATACGAAATGAGCAGTTCTTC
v_call: TRBV7-9; j_call: TRBJ1-6; d_call: TRBD1; clone_size: NA; cdr3_aa: CASSLTGSHSPLHF; cdr3_nt: TGTGCCAGCAGCTTGACAGGGTCTCATTCACCCCTCCACTTT
v_call: TRBV5-4; j_call: TRBJ2-7; d_call: TRBD2; clone_size: NA; cdr3_aa: CASSAGLAGDAYEQYF; cdr3_nt: TGTGCCAGCAGCGCAGGACTAGCGGGAGACGCCTACGAGCAGTACTTC
v_call: TRBV5-4; j_call: TRBJ2-5; d_call: TRBD2; clone_size: NA; cdr3_aa: CASSLVTSGTETQYF; cdr3_nt: TGTGCCAGCAGCTTAGTCACTAGCGGGACAGAGACCCAGTACTTC
v_call: TRBV25-1; j_call: TRBJ2-3; d_call: NA; clone_size: NA; cdr3_aa: CASSDGQPRDTQYF; cdr3_nt: TGTGCCAGCAGTGACGGACAGCCGAGGGATACGCAGTATTTT
v_call: TRBV15; j_call: TRBJ1-4; d_call: TRBD1; clone_size: NA; cdr3_aa: CATSRDRGLNEKLFF; cdr3_nt: TGTGCCACCAGCAGGGACAGGGGGCTTAATGAAAAACTGTTTTTT
v_call: TRBV10-3; j_call: TRBJ1-3; d_call: TRBD1; clone_size: NA; cdr3_aa: CATKGTGGSGNTIYF; cdr3_nt: TGTGCCACCAAAGGGACAGGGGGCTCTGGAAACACCATATATTTT